This T cell receptor beta chain was sequenced during a study of blood T cell repertoires in COVID-19. Whole-study context: Acute and convalescent COVID-19 samples came from the United States, Italy and Spain. T cells, B-cell-depleted T cells, or PBMCs supplied cDNA or gDNA.

This clone was recorded only once. V shed 0 bases and J 1 base; nucleotides not matched to a gene: 6. The CDR3 extends over 17 amino acids. The germline CDR1 and CDR2 sequences are SGDLS and YYNGEE. In the original processing: Estimation of nucleated cell counts was performed using reference gene primer amplification. Repertoires were generated with immunoSEQ multiplex PCR, while TCRdb's copy carries only in-frame clones and drops some. Clone size and V and J calls were adopted from that table, with D and trimming inferred from the DNA. The sample yields approximately 180,000 clones, 88% seen once. Input material: peripheral blood. This receptor was obtained from a man in his forties with active or convalescent COVID-19. The chain carries TRBV9 and TRBJ2-1; 8 bases line up with TRBD2. The CDR3 spells CASSVDSASGSYNEQFF. CDR3 DNA sequence: TGTGCCAGCAGCGTAGATTCGGCTAGCGGGTCCTACAATGAGCAGTTCTTC.